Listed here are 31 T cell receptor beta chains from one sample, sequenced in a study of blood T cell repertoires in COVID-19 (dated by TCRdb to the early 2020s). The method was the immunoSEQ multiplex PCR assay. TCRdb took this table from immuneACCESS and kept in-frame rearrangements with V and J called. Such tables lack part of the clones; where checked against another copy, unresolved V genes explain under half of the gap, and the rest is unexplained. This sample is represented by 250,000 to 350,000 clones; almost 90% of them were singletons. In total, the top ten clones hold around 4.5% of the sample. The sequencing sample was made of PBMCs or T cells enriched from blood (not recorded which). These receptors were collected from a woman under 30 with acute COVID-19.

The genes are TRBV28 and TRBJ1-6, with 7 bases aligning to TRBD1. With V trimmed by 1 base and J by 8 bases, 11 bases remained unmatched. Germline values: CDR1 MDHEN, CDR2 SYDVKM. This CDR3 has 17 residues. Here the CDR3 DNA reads TGTGCCAGCAGTTTATTACGGTCGACAGGGTTTGATTCACCCCTCCACTTT. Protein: CASSLLRSTGFDSPLHF.

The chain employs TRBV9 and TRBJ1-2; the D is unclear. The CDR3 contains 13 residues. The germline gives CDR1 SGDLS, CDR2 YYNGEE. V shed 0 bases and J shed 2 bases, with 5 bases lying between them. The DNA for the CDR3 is TGTGCCAGCAGCGTAGTACAGAACTATGGCTACACCTTC. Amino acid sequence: CASSVVQNYGYTF.

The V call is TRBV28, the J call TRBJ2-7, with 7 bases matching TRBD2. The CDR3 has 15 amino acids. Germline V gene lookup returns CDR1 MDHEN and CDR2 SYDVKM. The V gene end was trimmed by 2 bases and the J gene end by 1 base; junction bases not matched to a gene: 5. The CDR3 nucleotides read TGTGCCAGCAGTTTAACGCTAGCGGCTTCCTACGAGCAGTACTTC. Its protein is CASSLTLAASYEQYF.

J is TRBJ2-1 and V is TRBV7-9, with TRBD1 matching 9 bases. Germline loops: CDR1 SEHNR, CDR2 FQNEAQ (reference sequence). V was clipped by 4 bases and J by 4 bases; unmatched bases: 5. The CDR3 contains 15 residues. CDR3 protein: CASSSQGAGYNEQFF. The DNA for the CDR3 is TGTGCCAGCAGCTCACAGGGGGCGGGGTACAATGAGCAGTTCTTC.

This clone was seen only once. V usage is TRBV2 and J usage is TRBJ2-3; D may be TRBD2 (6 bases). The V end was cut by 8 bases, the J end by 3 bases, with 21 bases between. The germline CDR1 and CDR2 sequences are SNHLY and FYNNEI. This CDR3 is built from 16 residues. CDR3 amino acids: CASGLLAGINTDTQYF. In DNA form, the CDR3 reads TGTGCCAGCGGTCTTCTGGCGGGAATTAATACAGATACGCAGTATTTT.

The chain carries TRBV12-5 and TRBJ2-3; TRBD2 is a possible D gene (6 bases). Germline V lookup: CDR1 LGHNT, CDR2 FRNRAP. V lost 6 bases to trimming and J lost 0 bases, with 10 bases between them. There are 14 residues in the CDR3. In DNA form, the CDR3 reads TGTGCTAGTGGCAGCGGGCGAAGCACAGATACGCAGTATTTT. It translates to CASGSGRSTDTQYF.

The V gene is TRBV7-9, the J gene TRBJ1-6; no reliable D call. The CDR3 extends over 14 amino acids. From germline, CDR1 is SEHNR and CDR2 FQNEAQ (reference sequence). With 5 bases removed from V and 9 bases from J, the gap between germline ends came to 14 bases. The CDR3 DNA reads TGTGCCAGCAGCGCAATCCCCGGCGGTTCACCCCTCCACTTT. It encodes CASSAIPGGSPLHF.

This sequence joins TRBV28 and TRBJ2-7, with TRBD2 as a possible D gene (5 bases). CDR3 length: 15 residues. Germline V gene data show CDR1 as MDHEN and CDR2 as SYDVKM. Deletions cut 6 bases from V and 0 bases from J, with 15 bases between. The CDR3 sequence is CASSHGRGSSYEQYF. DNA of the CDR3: TGTGCCAGCAGCCACGGACGGGGAAGCTCCTACGAGCAGTACTTC.

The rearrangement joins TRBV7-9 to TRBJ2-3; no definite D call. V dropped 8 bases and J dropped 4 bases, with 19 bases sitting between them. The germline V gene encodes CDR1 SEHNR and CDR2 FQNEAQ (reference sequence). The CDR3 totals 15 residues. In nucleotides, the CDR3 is TGTGCCAGCGACCTTAGGTCAGGTCCTGCAGATACGCAGTATTTT. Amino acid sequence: CASDLRSGPADTQYF.

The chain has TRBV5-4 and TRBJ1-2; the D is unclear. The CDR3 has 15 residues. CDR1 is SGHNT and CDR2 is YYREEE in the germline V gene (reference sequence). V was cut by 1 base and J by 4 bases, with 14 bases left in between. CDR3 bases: TGTGCCAGCAGCTTGAGATGGTTATACGGCTATGGCTACACCTTC. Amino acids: CASSLRWLYGYGYTF. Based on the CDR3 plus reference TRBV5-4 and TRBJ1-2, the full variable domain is ETGVTQSPTHLIKTRGQQVTLRCSSQSGHNTVSWYQQALGQGPQFIFQYYREEENGRGNFPPRFSGLQFPNYSSELNVNALELDDSALYLCASSLRWLYGYGYTFGSGTRLTVV.

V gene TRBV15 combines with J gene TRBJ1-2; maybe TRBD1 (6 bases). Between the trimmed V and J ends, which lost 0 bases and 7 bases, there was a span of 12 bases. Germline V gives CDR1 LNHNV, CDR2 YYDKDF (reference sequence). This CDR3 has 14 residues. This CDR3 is CATSRDKQGSGYTF. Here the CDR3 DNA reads TGTGCCACCAGCAGAGATAAACAGGGAAGTGGCTACACCTTC.

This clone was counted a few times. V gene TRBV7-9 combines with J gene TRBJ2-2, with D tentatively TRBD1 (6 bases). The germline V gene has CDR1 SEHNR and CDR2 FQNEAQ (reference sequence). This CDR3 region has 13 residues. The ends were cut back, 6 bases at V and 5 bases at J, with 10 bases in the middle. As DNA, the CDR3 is TGTGCCAGCAGGGTCACAGGGACCGGGGAGCTGTTTTTT. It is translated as CASRVTGTGELFF.

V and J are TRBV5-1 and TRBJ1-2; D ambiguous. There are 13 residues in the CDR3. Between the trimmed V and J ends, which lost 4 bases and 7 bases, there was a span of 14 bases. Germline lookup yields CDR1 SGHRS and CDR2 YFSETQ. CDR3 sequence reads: CASSLRSDRGYTF. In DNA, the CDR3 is TGCGCCAGCAGCCTCCGGTCTGATCGTGGCTACACCTTC.

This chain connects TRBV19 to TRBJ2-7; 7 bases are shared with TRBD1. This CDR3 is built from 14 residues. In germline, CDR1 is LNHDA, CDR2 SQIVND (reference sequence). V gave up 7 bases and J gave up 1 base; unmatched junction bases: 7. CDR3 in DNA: TGTGCCAGTAAGAGGACAGGCCTTTCCTACGAGCAGTACTTC. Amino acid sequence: CASKRTGLSYEQYF.

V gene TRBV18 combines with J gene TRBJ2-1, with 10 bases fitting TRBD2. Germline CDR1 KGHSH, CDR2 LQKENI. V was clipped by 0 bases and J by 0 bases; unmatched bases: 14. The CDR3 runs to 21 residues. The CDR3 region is CASSPPGSRTSGYSSYNEQFF. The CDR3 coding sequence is TGTGCCAGCTCACCACCGGGTTCGAGGACTAGCGGTTATAGCTCCTACAATGAGCAGTTCTTC. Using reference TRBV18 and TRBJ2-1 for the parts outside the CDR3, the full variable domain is NAGVMQNPRHLVRRRGQEARLRCSPMKGHSHVYWYRQLPEEGLKFMVYLQKENIIDESGMPKERFSAEFPKEGPSILRIQQVVRGDSAAYFCASSPPGSRTSGYSSYNEQFFGPGTRLTVL.

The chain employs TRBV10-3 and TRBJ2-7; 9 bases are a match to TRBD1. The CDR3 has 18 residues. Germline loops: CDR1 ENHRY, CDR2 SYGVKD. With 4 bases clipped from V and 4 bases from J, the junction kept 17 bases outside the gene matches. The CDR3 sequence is CAISGDPGEGTGIYEQYF. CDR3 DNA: TGTGCCATCAGTGGCGACCCGGGGGAGGGGACAGGGATTTACGAGCAGTACTTC.

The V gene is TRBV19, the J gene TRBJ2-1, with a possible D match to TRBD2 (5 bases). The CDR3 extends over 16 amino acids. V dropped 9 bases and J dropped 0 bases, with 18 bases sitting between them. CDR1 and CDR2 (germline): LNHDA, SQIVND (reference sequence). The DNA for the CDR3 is TGTGCCAGCCAAGGACTTGACTCCCTCTCCTACAATGAGCAGTTCTTC. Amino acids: CASQGLDSLSYNEQFF.

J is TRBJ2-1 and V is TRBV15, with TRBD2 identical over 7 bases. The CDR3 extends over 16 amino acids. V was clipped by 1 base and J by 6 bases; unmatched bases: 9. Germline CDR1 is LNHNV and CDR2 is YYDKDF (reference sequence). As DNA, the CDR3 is TGTGCCACCAGCAGAGGGGCTAGGGGAGGGGCCAATGAGCAGTTCTTC. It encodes CATSRGARGGANEQFF.

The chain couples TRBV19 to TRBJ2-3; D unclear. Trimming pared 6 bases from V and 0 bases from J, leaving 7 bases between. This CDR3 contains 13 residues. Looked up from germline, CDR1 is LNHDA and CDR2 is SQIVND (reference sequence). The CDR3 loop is CASRVASTDTQYF. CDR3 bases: TGTGCCAGTAGGGTAGCCAGCACAGATACGCAGTATTTT.

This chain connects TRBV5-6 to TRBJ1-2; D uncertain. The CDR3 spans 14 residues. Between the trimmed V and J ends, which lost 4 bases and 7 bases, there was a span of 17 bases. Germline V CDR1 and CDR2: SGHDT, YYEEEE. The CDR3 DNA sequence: TGTGCCAGCAGCCGCCTAAAGGAGGTCGTTGGCTACACCTTC. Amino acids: CASSRLKEVVGYTF.

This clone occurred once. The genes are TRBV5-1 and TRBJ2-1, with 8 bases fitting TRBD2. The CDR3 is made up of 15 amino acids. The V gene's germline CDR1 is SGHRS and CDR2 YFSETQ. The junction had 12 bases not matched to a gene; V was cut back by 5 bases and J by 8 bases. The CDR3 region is CASSLRGGRFDEQFF. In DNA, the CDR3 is TGCGCCAGCAGTCTTCGGGGGGGAAGATTCGATGAGCAGTTCTTC. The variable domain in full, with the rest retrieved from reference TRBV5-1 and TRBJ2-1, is KAGVTQTPRYLIKTRGQQVTLSCSPISGHRSVSWYQQTPGQGLQFLFEYFSETQRNKGNFPGRFSGRQFSNSRSEMNVSTLELGDSALYLCASSLRGGRFDEQFFGPGTRLTVL.

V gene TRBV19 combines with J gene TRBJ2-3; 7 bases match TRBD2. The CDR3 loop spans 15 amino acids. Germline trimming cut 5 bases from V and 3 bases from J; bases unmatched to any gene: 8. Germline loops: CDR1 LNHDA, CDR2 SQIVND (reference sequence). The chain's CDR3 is CASSFGQRETDTQYF. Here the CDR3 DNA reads TGTGCCAGTAGTTTCGGCCAGCGGGAAACAGATACGCAGTATTTT.

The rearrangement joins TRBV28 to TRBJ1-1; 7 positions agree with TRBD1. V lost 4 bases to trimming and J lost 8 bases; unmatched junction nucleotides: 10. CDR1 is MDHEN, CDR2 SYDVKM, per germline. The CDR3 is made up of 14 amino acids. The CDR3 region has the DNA TGTGCCAGCAGTTCGGGACAGCCTCCTTCCGAAGCTTTCTTT. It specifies CASSSGQPPSEAFF.

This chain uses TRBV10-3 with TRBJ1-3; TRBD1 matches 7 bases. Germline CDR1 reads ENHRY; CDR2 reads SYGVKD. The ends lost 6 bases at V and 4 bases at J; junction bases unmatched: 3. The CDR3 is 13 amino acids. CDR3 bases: TGTGCCATCAGAGAACAGGGGGGAAACACCATATATTTT. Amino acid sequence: CAIREQGGNTIYF.

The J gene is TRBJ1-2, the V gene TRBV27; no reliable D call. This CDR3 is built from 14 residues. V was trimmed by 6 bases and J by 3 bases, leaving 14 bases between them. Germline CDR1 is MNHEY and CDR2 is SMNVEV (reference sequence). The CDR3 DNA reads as TGTGCCAGCAGAAATACGGACGGGGACTATGGCTACACCTTC. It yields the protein CASRNTDGDYGYTF.

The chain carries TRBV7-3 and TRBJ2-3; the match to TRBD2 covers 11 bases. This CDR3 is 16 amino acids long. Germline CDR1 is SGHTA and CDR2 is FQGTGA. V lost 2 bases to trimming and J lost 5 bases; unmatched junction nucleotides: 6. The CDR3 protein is CASSLVAGGPLDTQYF. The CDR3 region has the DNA TGTGCCAGCAGCTTAGTAGCGGGAGGGCCATTAGATACGCAGTATTTT.

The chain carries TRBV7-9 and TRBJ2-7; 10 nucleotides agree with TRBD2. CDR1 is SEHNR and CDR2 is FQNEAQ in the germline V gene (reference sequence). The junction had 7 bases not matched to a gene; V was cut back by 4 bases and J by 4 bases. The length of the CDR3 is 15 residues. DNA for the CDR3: TGTGCCAGCAGCTCCCCCGGGACTAGCGTGTACGAGCAGTACTTC. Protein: CASSSPGTSVYEQYF.

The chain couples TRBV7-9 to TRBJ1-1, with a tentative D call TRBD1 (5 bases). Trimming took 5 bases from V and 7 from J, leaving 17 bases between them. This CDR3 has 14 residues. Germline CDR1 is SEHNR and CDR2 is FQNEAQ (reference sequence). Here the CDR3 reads CASSLGGFPLEAFF. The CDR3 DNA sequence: TGTGCCAGCAGCCTGGGGGGGTTTCCCCTTGAAGCTTTCTTT. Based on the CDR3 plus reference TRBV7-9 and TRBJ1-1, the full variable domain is DTGVSQNPRHKITKRGQNVTFRCDPISEHNRLYWYRQTLGQGPEFLTYFQNEAQLEKSRLLSDRFSAERPKGSFSTLEIQRTEQGDSAMYLCASSLGGFPLEAFFGQGTRLTVV.

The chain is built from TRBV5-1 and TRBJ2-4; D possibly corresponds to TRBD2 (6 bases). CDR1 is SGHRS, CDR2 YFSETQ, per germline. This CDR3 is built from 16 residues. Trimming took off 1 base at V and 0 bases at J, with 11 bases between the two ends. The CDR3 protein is CASSLTTGAAKNIQYF. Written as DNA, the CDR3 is TGCGCCAGCAGCTTGACGACGGGAGCAGCCAAAAACATTCAGTACTTC.

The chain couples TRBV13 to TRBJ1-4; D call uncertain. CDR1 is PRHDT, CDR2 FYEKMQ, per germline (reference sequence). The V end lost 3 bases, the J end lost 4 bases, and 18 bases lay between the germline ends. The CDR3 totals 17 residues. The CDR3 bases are TGTGCCAGCAGCTTCAGTGGGCAGCCATATATTAATGAAAAACTGTTTTTT. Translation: CASSFSGQPYINEKLFF.

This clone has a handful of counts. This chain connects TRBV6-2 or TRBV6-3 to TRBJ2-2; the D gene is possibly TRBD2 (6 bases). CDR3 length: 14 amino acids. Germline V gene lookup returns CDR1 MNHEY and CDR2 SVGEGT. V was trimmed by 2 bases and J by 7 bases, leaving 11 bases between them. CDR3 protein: CASSYVGEVGELFF. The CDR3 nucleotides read TGTGCCAGCAGTTACGTCGGGGAGGTCGGGGAGCTGTTTTTT.